One and the same sample provided the 7 T cell receptor beta chains below, sequenced in a study of regulatory T cells in long-lasting Graves disease. Time point of the sample: persistent/refractory GD, antithyroid drugs over 5 years with positive TRAb. PBMCs provided the RNA from which the TCR library was made. For TCR beta, libraries came from iRepertoire HTBI primers and Arm-PCR of CDR3 regions. TCRdb re-called the multiplex PCR reads through MiXCR, storing one row per CDR3 protein. The table shows fewer than 400,000 distinct CDR3 sequences, with around 21% occurring only once. Source: peripheral blood mononuclear cells (PBMCs), taken when the disease was refractory, from a patient treated with antithyroid drugs. All receptors come from a female donor with Graves disease.

Only a few counts were recorded for this clonotype. This rearrangement joins TRBV12-3 or TRBV12-4 to TRBJ2-1, with D unresolved. This CDR3 spans 15 amino acids. Trimming took 9 bases from V and 0 from J, leaving 15 bases between them. The CDR3 region is CASTPVPSSYNEQFF. The CDR3 bases are TGTGCCAGTACCCCAGTTCCTAGCTCCTACAATGAGCAGTTCTTC.

Comment on this clonotype: Relative to the germline gene, one junction end is altered; a read error may explain this. V is TRBV12-3 or TRBV12-4 and J is TRBJ2-6; D unresolved. CDR3 length: 14 amino acids. The CDR3 reads CAGSFGSGANVLTF. Written as DNA, the CDR3 is TGTGCCGGCAGTTTTGGCTCTGGGGCCAACGTCCTGACTTTC.

This clonotype has a count of ten or more. The V gene is TRBV30, the J gene TRBJ2-5, with 10 bases aligning to TRBD2. The V gene end was trimmed by 1 base and the J gene end by 2 bases; junction bases not matched to a gene: 4. From germline, CDR1 is GTSNPN and CDR2 SVGIG (reference sequence). The CDR3 totals 15 residues. In DNA form, the CDR3 reads TGTGCCTGGAGTGGTCCTAGCGGGAGTCAAGAGACCCAGTACTTC. Amino acid sequence: CAWSGPSGSQETQYF.

There are many counts of this clonotype. This chain links TRBV3-1 with TRBJ1-1; no definite D call. Germline V gene sequence: CDR1 LGHDT, CDR2 YNNKEL (reference sequence). V lost 1 base and J 6 bases, leaving 12 bases between the germline ends. CDR3 length: 14 residues. CDR3 region: CASSQGFTGSEAFF. The CDR3 DNA sequence: TGTGCCAGCAGCCAAGGTTTCACGGGATCTGAAGCTTTCTTT.

The V call is TRBV7-9, the J call TRBJ2-7; D is possibly TRBD2 (6 bases). This CDR3 has 15 residues. The V gene's germline CDR1 is SEHNR and CDR2 FQNEAQ (reference sequence). Trimming removed 4 bases from V and 3 bases from J, with 16 bases in between. CDR3: CASSSSSDPFYEQYF. CDR3 DNA sequence: TGTGCCAGCAGCTCCTCTAGCGATCCCTTCTACGAGCAGTACTTC.

This rearrangement joins TRBV18 to TRBJ1-1; the D gene is possibly TRBD1 (5 bases). V was clipped by 3 bases and J by 0 bases, with 11 bases between them. The CDR3 contains 15 residues. Germline values: CDR1 KGHSH, CDR2 LQKENI. The CDR3 is CASSPEKGLNTEAFF. The CDR3 DNA is TGTGCCAGCTCACCGGAAAAGGGGCTGAACACTGAAGCTTTCTTT.

There are a few counts of this clonotype. The rearrangement uses TRBV7-9 and TRBJ2-7; 7 bases map to TRBD2. The CDR3 is 15 amino acids. Losses at the gene ends were 0 bases for V and 2 bases for J; bases not matched to a gene: 4. The V gene's germline CDR1 is SEHNR and CDR2 FQNEAQ (reference sequence). DNA for the CDR3: TGTGCCAGCAGCTTAGCCAGCGGGAACCCCTACGAGCAGTACTTC. Its translation is CASSLASGNPYEQYF.